This is a list of T cell receptor beta chains from one sample in a study of cytomegalovirus exposure and HLA in healthy donors. Data came from immunoSEQ multiplex PCR; TCRdb stores just in-frame clones and leaves some out. The table lists 170,000 or so clones, 70% to 85% of them singletons. Sequencing was done on a sample of PBMCs. These receptors came from a woman aged 30 to 39 in good health and CMV-seropositive. Each CDR3 is given with its conserved first and last residue. The D gene is left open where the match is weak. Size is omitted from some rows. Given values are once, few, many or a class for expanded clones.

D gene	V gene	J gene	clone size	CDR3 protein	CDR3 DNA
TRBD1	TRBV5-5	TRBJ1-4	NA	CASSQGGRGVFGEKLFF	TGTGCCAGCAGCCAGGGGGGACGAGGGGTTTTCGGAGAAAAACTGTTTTTT
NA	TRBV6-4	TRBJ1-1	NA	CANKRLDNSMNTEAFF	TGTGCCAACAAAAGGTTGGATAACAGCATGAACACTGAAGCTTTCTTT
TRBD2	TRBV27	TRBJ2-1	NA	CAIPYTSGTGNEQFF	TGTGCCATCCCTTACACTAGCGGGACAGGAAATGAGCAGTTCTTC
TRBD2	TRBV7-7	TRBJ2-7	NA	CASSFLVGTVTGTTIYEQYF	TGTGCCAGCAGCTTTTTAGTGGGGACGGTGACCGGGACTACGATCTACGAGCAGTACTTC
NA	TRBV4-1	TRBJ2-7	NA	CASSQDPERTATREQYF	TGCGCCAGCAGCCAGGACCCCGAAAGGACAGCAACAAGGGAGCAGTACTTC
TRBD1	TRBV19	TRBJ1-5	NA	CASSIPGGGQHF	TGTGCCAGTAGTATACCAGGGGGCGGCCAGCATTTT
NA	TRBV28	TRBJ2-1	NA	CASSLSRVSYNEQFF	TGTGCCAGCAGTTTGAGCAGGGTCTCCTACAATGAGCAGTTCTTC
NA	TRBV5-4	TRBJ2-2	NA	CASSFGQTNTGELFF	TGTGCCAGCAGCTTCGGACAGACGAACACCGGGGAGCTGTTTTTT
TRBD2	TRBV2	TRBJ2-3	NA	CASRLAGGRAAQYF	TGTGCCAGCAGACTAGCGGGAGGACGGGCCGCGCAGTATTTT
NA	TRBV29-1	TRBJ2-5	once	CSACRETQYF	TGCAGCGCCTGCAGGGAGACCCAGTACTTC
TRBD2	TRBV25-1	TRBJ2-1	NA	CASSRRAGVAANEQFF	TGTGCCAGCAGTAGGCGAGCGGGGGTGGCGGCCAATGAGCAGTTCTTC
NA	TRBV19	TRBJ1-4	NA	CASSILPTQGNEKLFF	TGTGCCAGTAGTATATTACCAACCCAGGGGAATGAAAAACTGTTTTTT
NA	TRBV30	TRBJ1-1	few	CAWSPGGIRAEAFF	TGTGCCTGGTCCCCGGGGGGTATAAGGGCTGAAGCTTTCTTT
TRBD1	TRBV28	TRBJ2-5	NA	CASSADRQETQYF	TGTGCCAGCAGTGCGGACAGGCAAGAGACCCAGTACTTC
TRBD2	TRBV5-4	TRBJ2-1	NA	CASSGRAGAHNEQFF	TGTGCCAGCAGCGGCAGGGCGGGAGCTCACAATGAGCAGTTCTTC
NA	TRBV21-1	TRBJ2-7	NA	CASSKWGLMEPSSYEQYF	TGTGCCAGCAGCAAATGGGGGCTGATGGAGCCAAGCTCCTACGAGCAGTACTTC
TRBD1	TRBV2	TRBJ2-7	NA	CASGADRVLGGEQYF	TGTGCCAGCGGAGCGGACAGGGTATTGGGAGGCGAGCAGTACTTC
TRBD1	TRBV9	TRBJ2-5	NA	CASSPQTGLETQYF	TGTGCCAGCAGCCCCCAGACAGGGTTAGAGACCCAGTACTTC
NA	TRBV5-1	TRBJ2-1	NA	CASSFPPEAGEQFF	TGCGCCAGCAGCTTTCCCCCCGAGGCTGGTGAGCAGTTCTTC
NA	TRBV28	TRBJ1-5	once	CASSLQTFNQPQHF	TGTGCCAGCAGTTTGCAGACTTTCAATCAGCCCCAGCATTTT
NA	TRBV6-6	TRBJ1-1	NA	CASLGPAYEAFF	TGTGCCAGCCTGGGGCCTGCTTATGAAGCTTTCTTT
TRBD1	TRBV5-5	TRBJ2-4	few	CASSLIPGQGAKNIQYF	TGTGCCAGCAGCCTAATACCGGGACAGGGGGCCAAAAACATTCAGTACTTC
NA	TRBV30	TRBJ2-7	NA	CAWSGRYEQYF	TGTGCCTGGAGTGGTCGCTACGAGCAGTACTTC
TRBD2	TRBV27	TRBJ2-7	once	CASSLSASGSRYEQYF	TGTGCCAGCAGTTTATCAGCTAGCGGGAGTCGGTACGAGCAGTACTTC